These 27 T cell receptor beta chains were sequenced from one sample in a study of Graves' ophthalmopathy and Graves' hyperthyroidism. RNA transcripts were the template, and TCR beta CDR3 regions were amplified from them. The first round was an RT-PCR with HTBI primers, and the second round was a multiplex PCR. TCRdb used MiXCR to reprocess the multiplex PCR reads, holding one entry per CDR3 protein. Altogether more than 1,000,000 distinct CDR3 sequences are present, less than 45% being singletons, with the ten largest covering 11%. Specimen: peripheral blood or thyroid tissue (not recorded which). The receptor set was obtained from an adult man with Graves' hyperthyroidism.

The chain is built from TRBV2 and TRBJ2-5, with D possibly being TRBD1 (6 bases). Germline CDR1 reads SNHLY; CDR2 reads FYNNEI. The CDR3 extends over 15 amino acids. With 8 bases removed from V and 5 bases from J, the gap between germline ends came to 21 bases. CDR3 region: CASAAGMGQMETQYF. The CDR3 coding sequence is TGTGCCAGCGCCGCCGGTATGGGACAAATGGAGACCCAGTACTTC. The variable domain in full, with the rest retrieved from reference TRBV2 and TRBJ2-5, is EPEVTQTPSHQVTQMGQEVILRCVPISNHLYFYWYRQILGQKVEFLVSFYNNEISEKSEIFDDQFSVERPDGSNFTLKIRSTKLEDSAMYFCASAAGMGQMETQYFGPGTRLLVL.

The chain links TRBV10-3 to TRBJ2-1; D is perhaps TRBD1 (6 bases). CDR3 length: 15 residues. Germline assignment: CDR1 ENHRY and CDR2 SYGVKD. The V gene lost 4 bases and the J gene lost 4 bases, with 14 bases spanning the gap. The CDR3 bases are TGTGCCATCAGTGCCGGACAGCTCCTATACAATGAGCAGTTCTTC. This sequence encodes CAISAGQLLYNEQFF.

The gene calls are TRBV15 and TRBJ2-2; D tentatively fits TRBD1 or TRBD2 (6 bases each). Trimming took 1 base from V and 8 from J, leaving 17 bases between them. The germline CDR1 and CDR2 sequences are LNHNV and YYDKDF (reference sequence). The CDR3 runs to 16 residues. CDR3 loop: CATSRALGGGPGELFF. In nucleotides, the CDR3 is TGTGCCACCAGCAGAGCCCTTGGAGGGGGGCCAGGGGAGCTGTTTTTT.

This chain connects TRBV9 to TRBJ1-4; TRBD1 might be the D (6 bases). The CDR3 has 15 residues. Trimming removed 4 bases from V and 4 bases from J, with 14 bases in between. Germline CDR1 and CDR2: SGDLS and YYNGEE. The CDR3, as DNA: TGTGCCAGCAGCCGGGGCAGGGGAAGTAATGAAAAACTGTTTTTT. This sequence encodes CASSRGRGSNEKLFF.

This clonotype has at least ten counts. The chain couples TRBV7-9 to TRBJ1-1; 9 bases align to TRBD1. Germline V gene data show CDR1 as SEHNR and CDR2 as FQNEAQ (reference sequence). Germline trimming cut 5 bases from V and 10 bases from J; bases unmatched to any gene: 14. The CDR3 has 15 amino acids. The CDR3 DNA is TGTGCCAGCAGCCAAGCCGGGACAGGGTCTACGGGAGCTTTCTTT. This sequence encodes CASSQAGTGSTGAFF.

This clonotype was counted at least ten times. V gene TRBV2 combines with J gene TRBJ2-7; 8 bases line up with TRBD1. This CDR3 is built from 16 residues. The ends lost 7 bases at V and 5 bases at J; junction bases unmatched: 16. Germline-derived CDR1 and CDR2 are SNHLY and FYNNEI. This CDR3 reads CASIAPTGQGDNEQYF. The DNA of the CDR3 is TGTGCCAGCATAGCCCCAACCGGACAGGGAGACAACGAGCAGTACTTC.

The rearrangement links TRBV4-2 to TRBJ1-4, with a possible D match to TRBD1 (5 bases). From germline, CDR1 is LGHNA and CDR2 YNFKEQ. V was trimmed by 0 bases and J by 8 bases, leaving 13 bases between them. The CDR3 is 15 amino acids. The DNA for the CDR3 is TGTGCCAGCAGCCAAGATCCCAGGGAACGCGAAAAACTGTTTTTT. Amino acids: CASSQDPREREKLFF.

CDR3: CASSLEHLAGVYEQYF. The CDR3 nucleotides are TGTGCCAGCAGCTTGGAGCATCTAGCGGGAGTCTACGAGCAGTACTTC. V gene TRBV11-2 combines with J gene TRBJ2-7; TRBD2 matches 10 bases. The V gene's germline CDR1 is SGHAT and CDR2 FQNNGV. CDR3 size: 16 residues. The trim removed 3 bases at V and 3 bases at J, leaving 8 bases unmatched.

The CDR3 DNA reads TGTGCCAGCAGCTTGGAGCTCTGGGGGGCGACCTACGAGCAGTACTTC. Its translation: CASSLELWGATYEQYF. V usage is TRBV7-2 and J usage is TRBJ2-7; D possibly matches TRBD1 or TRBD2 (6 bases each). V was cut by 3 bases and J by 2 bases, with 17 bases left in between. Germline V gives CDR1 SGHTA, CDR2 FQGNSA. This CDR3 contains 16 residues.

Only a few counts were recorded for this clonotype. DNA of the CDR3: TGCAGTGCGAGCAGGGATGCGGTTGGGACTAGCCTTTACGAGCAGTACTTC. Protein product: CSASRDAVGTSLYEQYF. The V gene is TRBV20-1, the J gene TRBJ2-7; TRBD2 matches 9 bases. The germline gives CDR1 DFQATT, CDR2 SNEGSKA (reference sequence). The trim removed 6 bases at V and 4 bases at J, leaving 19 bases unmatched. The CDR3 totals 17 residues.

This clonotype was detected ten times or more. The V and J genes are TRBV7-3 and TRBJ1-1, with D possibly being TRBD1 (5 bases). Trimming stripped 5 bases from V and 4 bases from J, with 14 bases between. Germline loops: CDR1 SGHTA, CDR2 FQGTGA. The CDR3 totals 14 residues. In DNA form, the CDR3 reads TGTGCCAGCAGCACTGGACAAAGCGGCACTGAAGCTTTCTTT. Translation: CASSTGQSGTEAFF.

Many counts were recorded for this clonotype. The chain couples TRBV7-2 to TRBJ2-7; TRBD2 might be the D (7 bases). Germline assignment: CDR1 SGHTA and CDR2 FQGNSA. The CDR3 loop spans 16 amino acids. V lost 5 bases, J lost 5 bases, and 22 bases lay in between. The CDR3 is CASSQLGPGGGDEQYF. CDR3 coding DNA: TGTGCCAGCAGCCAGCTAGGTCCGGGCGGGGGCGACGAGCAGTACTTC. The whole variable domain, remainder taken from reference TRBV7-2 and TRBJ2-7, is GAGVSQSPSNKVTEKGKDVELRCDPISGHTALYWYRQSLGQGLEFLIYFQGNSAPDKSGLPSDRFSAERTGGSVSTLTIQRTQQEDSAVYLCASSQLGPGGGDEQYFGPGTRLTVT.

This clonotype was recorded at least ten times. V and J are TRBV20-1 and TRBJ2-5; D unresolved. Germline values: CDR1 DFQATT, CDR2 SNEGSKA (reference sequence). Deletions cut 0 bases from V and 5 bases from J, with 19 bases between. This CDR3 region has 16 residues. Here the CDR3 reads CSARDSRGMYGETQYF. CDR3 sequence (DNA): TGCAGTGCTAGAGATTCTCGTGGGATGTATGGGGAGACCCAGTACTTC.

The V call is TRBV7-8, the J call TRBJ2-5; maybe TRBD1 (6 bases). The V gene lost 7 bases and the J gene lost 2 bases, with 11 bases spanning the gap. The V gene's germline CDR1 is SGHVS and CDR2 FQNEAQ. The CDR3 spans 13 residues. As DNA, the CDR3 is TGTGCCAGCATCTTTGACAGGCAAGAGACCCAGTACTTC. Encoded protein: CASIFDRQETQYF.

The V gene is TRBV20-1, the J gene TRBJ2-5, with 8 positions matching TRBD2. The length of the CDR3 is 14 residues. Losses at the gene ends were 3 bases for V and 5 bases for J; bases not matched to a gene: 8. The V gene's germline CDR1 is DFQATT and CDR2 SNEGSKA (reference sequence). DNA for the CDR3: TGCAGTGCTAGCGAGCGGGAGTTGGGGGAGACCCAGTACTTC. Its translation is CSASERELGETQYF.

Ten or more counts support this clonotype. V usage is TRBV2 and J usage is TRBJ1-1, with D maybe TRBD1 (6 bases). V was shortened by 8 bases and J by 10 bases, with 17 bases between the two germline ends. Germline V gene sequence: CDR1 SNHLY, CDR2 FYNNEI. CDR3 length: 12 residues. The CDR3 bases are TGTGCCAGCGTAGGGGGGGCCAAGGGAGCTTTCTTT. This codes for CASVGGAKGAFF.

This clonotype was found many times. The chain combines TRBV5-1 with TRBJ2-7; TRBD1 matches at 9 bases. Germline lookup yields CDR1 SGHRS and CDR2 YFSETQ. The V gene end was trimmed by 4 bases and the J gene end by 2 bases; junction bases not matched to a gene: 7. The CDR3 is 15 amino acids. CDR3 amino acids: CASSQGQGRAYEQYF. The CDR3 DNA is TGCGCCAGCAGCCAAGGACAGGGGAGAGCCTACGAGCAGTACTTC.

This chain uses TRBV29-1 with TRBJ2-5; 8 nucleotides agree with TRBD1. Per germline, CDR1 SQVTM and CDR2 ANQGSEA. J was trimmed by 5 bases and V by 7 bases; bases with no gene match: 12. The CDR3 consists of 14 residues. The CDR3 DNA reads as TGCAGCGCCCAGGGGGCTGGTAGCCTGGAGACCCAGTACTTC. It is translated as CSAQGAGSLETQYF.

The chain uses TRBV29-1 and TRBJ1-1; D unresolved. Germline CDR1 and CDR2: SQVTM and ANQGSEA. CDR3 length: 13 amino acids. Trimming cost V 8 bases and J 1 base, with 14 bases left between them. As DNA, the CDR3 is TGCAGCCAGAACGGCGGAACGAACACTGAAGCTTTCTTT. It translates to CSQNGGTNTEAFF.

This clonotype was found a few times. The V and J genes are TRBV6-5 and TRBJ2-7, with 11 positions matching TRBD1. The V gene end was trimmed by 6 bases and the J gene end by 7 bases; junction bases not matched to a gene: 5. This CDR3 region has 13 residues. Per the germline V gene, CDR1 is MNHEY and CDR2 is SVGAGI. CDR3 in amino acids: CASRRDRGTEQYF. In DNA, the CDR3 is TGTGCCAGCAGACGGGACAGGGGGACTGAGCAGTACTTC.

This clonotype was seen just once. Given the absence of the conserved phenylalanine or tryptophan at the CDR3 end, a read error is likely. The CDR3 nucleotides read TGTGCCAACAGTGAATGGATCGCCTACGAGCAGTACCTC. It codes for CANSEWIAYEQYL. The rearrangement uses TRBV25-1 and TRBJ2-7; D ambiguous. The CDR3 spans 13 residues. In germline, CDR1 is MGHDK, CDR2 SYGVNS.

The chain joins TRBV18 to TRBJ1-1; D is unclear. This CDR3 is built from 13 residues. From germline, CDR1 is KGHSH and CDR2 LQKENI. Trimming removed 2 bases at V and 6 bases at J, with 10 bases between. As DNA, the CDR3 is TGTGCCAGCTCACCAGATCTGGATGCTGAAGCTTTCTTT. The encoded protein is CASSPDLDAEAFF.

Many counts were recorded for this clonotype. The chain is built from TRBV10-2 and TRBJ2-5; 13 nucleotides line up with TRBD2. The CDR3 runs 15 residues. The germline V gene encodes CDR1 WSHSY and CDR2 SAAADI. With V trimmed by 4 bases and J by 3 bases, 2 bases remained unmatched. The CDR3 loop reads CASSGGLAGEETQYF. The CDR3 nucleotides are TGCGCCAGCAGTGGAGGACTAGCGGGGGAAGAGACCCAGTACTTC.

In this sample, this clonotype turned up a few times. The junction does not match germline at one end; this may be a read error. The V call is TRBV4-1, the J call TRBJ2-5, with 9 bases fitting TRBD1. The CDR3 runs to 14 residues. Germline V CDR1 and CDR2: MGHRA, YSYEKL. The CDR3, as DNA: TGCGCCAACAGCCGGGGACAGGGAGGGGAGACCCAGTACTTC. Its translation is CANSRGQGGETQYF.

This clonotype was picked up a small number of times. The chain employs TRBV9 and TRBJ2-7, with D maybe TRBD2 (6 bases). CDR1 and CDR2 from the germline V gene are SGDLS and YYNGEE. The CDR3 is 15 residues long. With 4 bases removed from V and 4 bases from J, the gap between germline ends came to 18 bases. The CDR3 region has the DNA TGTGCCAGCAGCCCGTCCGGGACTCCGAATTACGAGCAGTACTTC. Translation: CASSPSGTPNYEQYF.

This clonotype was seen repeatedly, ten times or more. The genes are TRBV20-1 and TRBJ2-7, with 11 nucleotides matching TRBD1. Trimming at V came to 2 bases and at J to 6 bases, leaving 6 bases not matched to a gene. Looked up from germline, CDR1 is DFQATT and CDR2 is SNEGSKA (reference sequence). The CDR3 has 14 amino acids. The CDR3, as DNA: TGCAGTGCTAGATCGGGACAGGGGGGCGCCGAGCAGTACTTC. Protein sequence: CSARSGQGGAEQYF.

The chain links TRBV6-2 or TRBV6-3 to TRBJ1-1, with D unresolved. Trimming took 6 bases from V and 5 from J, leaving 13 bases between them. The length of the CDR3 is 13 residues. CDR1 MNHEY and CDR2 SVGEGT come from the germline V gene. DNA for the CDR3: TGTGCCAGCAGCTATCAAGTTGTAACTGAAGCTTTCTTT. Protein: CASSYQVVTEAFF.